These 3 T cell receptor beta chains were all obtained from the same sample, sequenced in a study of shared clonotypes between healthy human individuals. Libraries were prepared by immunoSEQ multiplex PCR; TCRdb keeps only in-frame clonotypes and omits some of them. The sample has about 380,000 clones; about 97% are singletons. The sequencing sample was made of memory CD8+ T cells sorted from blood. The subset was: CD45RO+ cells pooled with CCR7-negative TemRA cells. All receptors derive from a man younger than 40 in good health.

This clone was counted a single time. This chain connects TRBV28 to TRBJ2-7, with no clear D. Germline V lookup: CDR1 MDHEN, CDR2 SYDVKM. CDR3 length: 14 residues. Deletions cut 6 bases from V and 2 bases from J, with 14 bases between. CDR3: CASRFGPATYEQYF. The CDR3 DNA reads TGTGCCAGCAGGTTTGGGCCAGCAACCTACGAGCAGTACTTC.

About this clone itself: The sample contains more than one DNA sequence encoding this CDR3. The chain is built from TRBV11-2 and TRBJ2-7; TRBD2 agrees at 8 bases. The V gene end was trimmed by 3 bases and the J gene end by 4 bases; junction bases not matched to a gene: 5. The CDR3 totals 14 residues. Germline CDR1 is SGHAT and CDR2 is FQNNGV. CDR3 residues: CASSLGSGGYEQYF. The CDR3 DNA is TGTGCCAGCAGCTTGGGGAGCGGGGGATACGAGCAGTACTTC.

This sequence joins TRBV7-9 and TRBJ2-2; D is ambiguous. Deletions cut 1 base from V and 4 bases from J, with 10 bases between. Germline lookup yields CDR1 SEHNR and CDR2 FQNEAQ (reference sequence). This CDR3 contains 15 residues. The CDR3 region is CASSLVRRSTGELFF. Written as DNA, the CDR3 is TGTGCCAGCAGCTTAGTTCGCCGATCCACCGGGGAGCTGTTTTTT.